This T cell receptor (beta chain) appears in the sequencing data of a study of blood T cell repertoires in COVID-19. At the level of the study: Italy, Spain and the United States were the sources of the convalescent and acute COVID-19 samples. In each case, the material was cDNA or gDNA derived from T cells, B-cell-depleted T cells, or PBMCs.

The CDR3 spans 14 residues. Germline V CDR1 and CDR2: LGHDT, YNNKEL (reference sequence). The V end lost 4 bases, the J end lost 8 bases, and 17 bases lay between the germline ends. Methods used by the authors: From reference gene primer amplification, estimates of nucleated cell counts were derived. TCRdb's table, derived via immunoSEQ multiplex PCR, lists solely in-frame clones and lacks some. V, J and clone size are taken as reported in that table, and D and trimming were inferred from the DNA itself. The sample has approximately 160,000 clones, around 84% seen once. This TCR was sampled from a man in his forties or fifties with active or convalescent COVID-19. Sequencing was done on a sample of peripheral blood. The V gene is TRBV3-1 (or the pseudogene TRBV3-2), the J gene TRBJ1-1; D ambiguous. CDR3 nucleotide sequence: TGTGCCAGCAGCCTACTAGTGGGCGAATCGGAAGCTTTCTTT. It encodes CASSLLVGESEAFF.